The 17 T cell receptor beta chains presented below share a single source sample, sequenced in a study of T cells in Graves' hyperthyroidism and ophthalmopathy. It was RNA transcripts that yielded the amplified TCR beta CDR3 regions. The TCR CDR3 was amplified in a first-round RT-PCR using the HTBI primer set. From the multiplex PCR reads, TCRdb called clonotypes with MiXCR, one entry per CDR3 protein. Found here are fewer than 650,000 distinct CDR3 sequences, over 12% of them singletons; the top ten hold over 3.5%. Sequenced material: blood. All receptors derive from a woman between 40 and 50 years old with Graves' ophthalmopathy.

This clonotype occurred many times. The chain joins TRBV6-5 to TRBJ2-5, with unresolved D. V lost 0 bases and J 2 bases, leaving 10 bases between the germline ends. Germline CDR1 reads MNHEY; CDR2 reads SVGAGI. The CDR3 loop spans 15 amino acids. This chain's CDR3 is CASSYSERQQETQYF. In DNA form, the CDR3 reads TGTGCCAGCAGTTACTCGGAGCGCCAACAAGAGACCCAGTACTTC.

This chain uses TRBV4-2 with TRBJ2-7; D remains ambiguous. The CDR3 is 14 amino acids. Germline CDR1 is LGHNA and CDR2 is YNFKEQ. With 1 base removed from V and 5 bases from J, the gap between germline ends came to 12 bases. CDR3 in DNA: TGTGCCAGCAGCCAAGGCGCCTCCCCCGACGAGCAGTACTTC. This sequence encodes CASSQGASPDEQYF.

This chain connects TRBV9 to TRBJ2-7; 12 bases align to TRBD2. J was trimmed by 2 bases and V by 3 bases; bases with no gene match: 6. Germline CDR1 SGDLS, CDR2 YYNGEE. The CDR3 runs 16 residues. In nucleotides, the CDR3 is TGTGCCAGCAGCGGGCTAGCGGGAGGGCCGACCTACGAGCAGTACTTC. Protein product: CASSGLAGGPTYEQYF.

In this sample, this clonotype turned up many times. The chain employs TRBV6-2 or TRBV6-3 and TRBJ2-7; D unresolved. The length of the CDR3 is 12 residues. Germline assignment: CDR1 MNHEY and CDR2 SVGEGT. The germline V and J ends were trimmed by 6 bases and 7 bases, with 13 bases remaining between them. The CDR3 region has the DNA TGTGCCAGCAGCCTTCTAGGTACGGAGCAGTACTTC. Protein sequence: CASSLLGTEQYF.

This clonotype was detected ten times or more. The chain joins TRBV28 to TRBJ1-5, with a weak D call TRBD1 (5 bases). V dropped 11 bases and J dropped 5 bases, with 13 bases sitting between them. The germline CDR1 and CDR2 sequences are MDHEN and SYDVKM. The CDR3 totals 12 residues. The CDR3 region is CAVRQSYQPQHF. CDR3 sequence (DNA): TGTGCCGTCCGACAGTCCTATCAGCCCCAGCATTTT.

The J gene is TRBJ2-6, the V gene TRBV6-4; D might be TRBD1 (6 bases). The V gene's germline CDR1 is MRHNA and CDR2 SNTAGT. CDR3 length equals 16 residues. The V and J ends lost 6 bases and 2 bases respectively, with 14 bases between them. The CDR3 sequence: CASSLYRVAGANVLTF. Here the CDR3 DNA reads TGTGCCAGCAGCCTATACAGGGTTGCTGGGGCCAACGTCCTGACTTTC.

This clonotype occurred many times. J is TRBJ1-6 and V is TRBV6-1, with 7 bases fitting TRBD1. Per germline, CDR1 MNHNS and CDR2 SASEGT. The junction had 3 bases not matched to a gene; V was cut back by 5 bases and J by 8 bases. The CDR3 consists of 13 residues. CDR3 sequence: CASSQGVDSPLHF. For the CDR3, the DNA is TGTGCCAGCAGTCAGGGGGTGGATTCACCCCTCCACTTT.

The table lists this clonotype with many counts. V gene TRBV20-1 combines with J gene TRBJ2-5, with D hard to call. V was clipped by 7 bases and J by 5 bases, with 23 bases between them. Germline V gene data show CDR1 as DFQATT and CDR2 as SNEGSKA (reference sequence). CDR3 length: 15 residues. CDR3 DNA sequence: TGCAGTGTAACGCCCAGCCGGACCGCCTTGGAGACCCAGTACTTC. It specifies CSVTPSRTALETQYF.

This clonotype was picked up many times. J is TRBJ1-6 and V is TRBV27, with D unclear. In germline, CDR1 is MNHEY, CDR2 SMNVEV (reference sequence). Deletions cut 3 bases from V and 0 bases from J, with 12 bases between. The CDR3 is made up of 17 amino acids. The chain's CDR3 is CASSLGTGGSYNSPLHF. The CDR3 DNA follows: TGTGCCAGCAGTTTGGGCACCGGCGGCTCCTATAATTCACCCCTCCACTTT.

Ten or more counts support this clonotype. The J gene is TRBJ2-7, the V gene TRBV30, with D possibly TRBD2 on 5 matching bases. V was trimmed by 2 bases and J by 3 bases, leaving 11 bases between them. This CDR3 is built from 13 residues. Germline CDR1 is GTSNPN and CDR2 is SVGIG (reference sequence). The CDR3 protein is CAWSFGVDYEQYF. The DNA for the CDR3 is TGTGCCTGGAGTTTCGGGGTGGACTACGAGCAGTACTTC.

Ten or more counts support this clonotype. This sequence joins TRBV5-1 and TRBJ2-7; weak D call: TRBD1 (5 bases). The ends were cut back, 3 bases at V and 2 bases at J, with 15 bases in the middle. Per germline, CDR1 SGHRS and CDR2 YFSETQ. CDR3 length: 15 amino acids. CDR3 loop: CASSWNRGGTYEQYF. CDR3 nucleotides: TGCGCCAGCAGCTGGAATAGGGGTGGGACCTACGAGCAGTACTTC. The full variable domain, with the rest looked up from reference TRBV5-1 and TRBJ2-7, is KAGVTQTPRYLIKTRGQQVTLSCSPISGHRSVSWYQQTPGQGLQFLFEYFSETQRNKGNFPGRFSGRQFSNSRSEMNVSTLELGDSALYLCASSWNRGGTYEQYFGPGTRLTVT.

Ten or more counts support this clonotype. J is TRBJ1-5 and V is TRBV11-2, with D possibly matching TRBD1 (6 bases). CDR1 is SGHAT, CDR2 FQNNGV, per germline. V lost 6 bases to trimming and J lost 0 bases, with 15 bases between them. The CDR3 is made up of 16 amino acids. This CDR3 reads CASRIGGPRSNQPQHF. Here the CDR3 DNA reads TGTGCCAGCAGAATCGGGGGGCCACGTAGCAATCAGCCCCAGCATTTT.

This clonotype appeared many times. V usage is TRBV7-2 and J usage is TRBJ1-1, with D hard to call. The CDR3 runs to 15 residues. The germline gives CDR1 SGHTA, CDR2 FQGNSA. V gave up 4 bases and J gave up 5 bases, with 17 bases separating them. The CDR3, as DNA: TGTGCCAGCAGCTCTCTGTTTTGGGGAGCGACTGAAGCTTTCTTT. Translation gives CASSSLFWGATEAFF.

Many counts were recorded for this clonotype. The chain recombines TRBV30 with TRBJ1-1; possible D gene TRBD1, 6 bases. Trimming pared 2 bases from V and 0 bases from J, leaving 7 bases between. CDR3 size: 13 residues. Germline lookup yields CDR1 GTSNPN and CDR2 SVGIG (reference sequence). The CDR3 nucleotides are TGTGCCTGGAGTAGACAGGTGAACACTGAAGCTTTCTTT. Amino acid sequence: CAWSRQVNTEAFF.

CDR3 bases: TGTGCCTGGAGCCCCGGAGGGGGCCGCTCCTACGAGCAGTACTTC. It codes for CAWSPGGGRSYEQYF. The genes are TRBV30 and TRBJ2-7; D is perhaps TRBD1 (7 bases). The CDR3 extends over 15 amino acids. Looked up from germline, CDR1 is GTSNPN and CDR2 is SVGIG (reference sequence). The V end was cut by 3 bases, the J end by 0 bases, with 15 bases between.

This clonotype occurred many times. The J gene is TRBJ2-7, the V gene TRBV7-9; no definite D call. This CDR3 is built from 14 residues. V was pared by 5 bases and J by 3 bases, with 14 bases between. Germline V gene lookup returns CDR1 SEHNR and CDR2 FQNEAQ (reference sequence). The CDR3 is CASSVGTASYEQYF. The CDR3 DNA reads TGTGCCAGCAGCGTCGGAACAGCAAGCTACGAGCAGTACTTC. The variable domain in full, completed from reference TRBV7-9 and TRBJ2-7, reads DTGVSQNPRHKITKRGQNVTFRCDPISEHNRLYWYRQTLGQGPEFLTYFQNEAQLEKSRLLSDRFSAERPKGSFSTLEIQRTEQGDSAMYLCASSVGTASYEQYFGPGTRLTVT.

A few counts support this clonotype. This chain joins TRBV30 and TRBJ1-2; the D is unclear. V shed 1 base and J shed 4 bases, with 16 bases lying between them. The CDR3 sequence is 15 residues long. In germline, CDR1 is GTSNPN, CDR2 SVGIG (reference sequence). The CDR3 DNA reads as TGTGCCTGGAGTGGTTTTAAGGATAAGATCTATGGCTACACCTTC. This gives the protein CAWSGFKDKIYGYTF.